Listed below are T cell receptor beta chains from one sample, sequenced in a study of shared clonotypes between healthy human individuals. Profiled with immunoSEQ multiplex PCR; TCRdb holds only in-frame clones, not every one. The sample contains some 900,000 clones, 76% of which appear only once. Source material: memory CD4+ T cells sorted from blood. Receptor source: a man aged 18 to 30 in good health. Each CDR3 is given with its conserved first and last residue. The D gene is left open where the match is weak. For some rows the clone size is stated as once, few or many, or as a class when expanded; others skip it.

D,J,V,size,DNA,CDR3
.,TRBJ2-5,TRBV5-1,.,TGCGCCAGCAGCTTGGCGGGAGCCCCTCAAGAGACCCAGTACTTC,CASSLAGAPQETQYF
.,TRBJ1-2,TRBV2,.,TGTGCCAGCAGTGATGAGGTGGCAGACTATGGCTACACCTTC,CASSDEVADYGYTF
.,TRBJ1-2,TRBV14,.,TGTGCCAGCAGCCAATCTTGGACACCCTTTAACTATGGCTACACCTTC,CASSQSWTPFNYGYTF
.,TRBJ2-1,TRBV7-2,.,TGTGCCAGCAGCCCTGGACTATCCACGGATGAGCAGTTCTTC,CASSPGLSTDEQFF
.,TRBJ2-7,TRBV11-1,once,TGTGCCAGCAGCTTAGGAGACATTTCCTACGAGCAGTACTTC,CASSLGDISYEQYF
.,TRBJ1-1,TRBV7-9,few,TGTGCCAGCAGCTTATCAGTTAAGGGTCTTGAAGCTTTCTTT,CASSLSVKGLEAFF
.,TRBJ1-5,TRBV19,.,TGTGCCAGTAGTATAGTCAAAAATAGCAATCAGCCCCAGCATTTT,CASSIVKNSNQPQHF
TRBD2,TRBJ2-7,TRBV5-1,.,TGCGCCAGCACCCTGGTGGGGGGGAGAGACTACGAGCAGTACTTC,CASTLVGGRDYEQYF
.,TRBJ1-4,TRBV14,.,TGTGCCAGCAGCCCCTCTCCGGGGGCGGAAAAAAACCCAACTAATGAAAAACTGTTTTTT,CASSPSPGAEKNPTNEKLFF
.,TRBJ2-7,TRBV4-2,.,TGTGCCAGCAGCCAAGACCCCGGGTCGGACGAGCAGTACTTC,CASSQDPGSDEQYF